These T cell receptor beta chains were read from a single sample in a study of blood T cell repertoires in COVID-19. Measured with immunoSEQ multiplex PCR; TCRdb has only the in-frame clones, and not every one. In the table there are 250,000 to 300,000 clones, under 90% of which are singletons. The sequencing sample was made of peripheral blood. Receptors originate from a man in his fifties or sixties with acute or convalescent COVID-19. The CDR3 runs from the conserved cysteine through the conserved F or W. D genes are given only for firm matches.

v_gene,d_gene,j_gene,CDR3aa
TRBV29-1,TRBD1,TRBJ1-1,CSPGGRLGNTEAFF
TRBV30,TRBD1,TRBJ1-1,CAWSRQGNTEAFF
TRBV5-4,.,TRBJ1-3,CASSPDTGNTIYF
TRBV7-9,.,TRBJ2-7,CASSLSAGGPSEQYF
TRBV3-1/TRBV3-2,.,TRBJ1-4,CASSLQGTNEKLFF
TRBV4-1,TRBD1,TRBJ2-7,CASSQGPGTGSYEQYF
TRBV11-3,.,TRBJ2-3,CASSLAVSGTDTQYF
TRBV11-2,.,TRBJ1-2,CASSTRLTANYGYTF
TRBV7-3,.,TRBJ2-7,CASSPGGVGEQYF
TRBV19,.,TRBJ2-2,CASSRLSGNTGELFF
TRBV4-1,.,TRBJ1-1,CASSQERGGRAFF
TRBV21-1,.,TRBJ1-1,CASSKAEGRGFRRTEAFF
TRBV12-5,.,TRBJ1-4,CASGLYEGGIREKLFF
TRBV4-2,TRBD1,TRBJ1-2,CASSRILSRQGGGYGYTF
TRBV11-2,.,TRBJ1-1,CASSLVARNTEAFF
TRBV5-6,TRBD1,TRBJ2-7,CASSLNRGRFTYEQYF
TRBV27,.,TRBJ1-2,CASRRGGENYGYTF
TRBV5-1,.,TRBJ2-3,CASKDFSSTDTQYF
TRBV7-9,TRBD1,TRBJ1-1,CASGRTGAASGTEAFF
TRBV29-1,TRBD2,TRBJ2-5,CSVGLAGETQYF
TRBV10-3,.,TRBJ1-1,CAISDGGTEAFF
TRBV5-1,TRBD1,TRBJ2-1,CASRGLGTGSDEQFF
TRBV10-2,TRBD1,TRBJ2-7,CASRDRGPNEQYF
TRBV19,TRBD2,TRBJ2-3,CATSPGLEMSTDTQYF
TRBV10-3,.,TRBJ2-2,CAISDNEGGTGELFF
TRBV3-1/TRBV3-2,.,TRBJ2-7,CASSLPGNSREQYF
TRBV4-1,.,TRBJ2-1,CASRLTGFKNEQFF
TRBV19,TRBD1,TRBJ2-7,CASQDRGYEQYF
TRBV20-1,.,TRBJ2-5,CSASGGSETQYF
TRBV6-5,.,TRBJ1-3,CATVTDGNTIYF
TRBV2,.,TRBJ1-5,CASSAGQTNQPQHF
TRBV30,.,TRBJ1-1,CAWTSQGGTEAFF
TRBV3-1/TRBV3-2,TRBD1,TRBJ2-7,CASSHNRDSSTYEQYF
TRBV13,.,TRBJ2-5,CASSARQGSETQYF
TRBV19,.,TRBJ1-6,CASTQQGEPLHF
TRBV4-2,TRBD2,TRBJ2-1,CASSLGTSGGGSYNEQFF
TRBV5-8,.,TRBJ1-5,CASSLAALPRGQPQHF
TRBV9,TRBD1,TRBJ1-2,CASSAWDRNYGYTF
TRBV5-5,TRBD1,TRBJ2-1,CASSLTGGSYNEQFF
TRBV5-1,.,TRBJ1-2,CASSLLGSYGYTF
TRBV19,TRBD1,TRBJ1-1,CASRLQGANTEAFF
TRBV9,.,TRBJ2-5,CASSGAYTPSETQYF
TRBV18,.,TRBJ1-6,CASSPPYREYNSPLHF
TRBV27,.,TRBJ1-3,CASSLGQGGNTIYF
TRBV6-5,.,TRBJ1-2,CASSEGGTNYGYTF
TRBV5-1,.,TRBJ1-2,CASSLGGGTLNYGYTF
TRBV19,.,TRBJ1-6,CASSPPGQGGSPLHF
TRBV3-1/TRBV3-2,.,TRBJ1-2,CASSQEGRLYGYTF
TRBV6-5,TRBD1,TRBJ1-1,CASTPGQGKAFF
TRBV6-5,.,TRBJ2-2,CASREQGGTGELFF
TRBV25-1,.,TRBJ2-7,CASSESDTTYEQYF
TRBV4-1,.,TRBJ2-7,CASSQDEGETGWDYEQYF
TRBV11-2,.,TRBJ2-7,CASSLDRSGRPYEQYF
TRBV4-1,.,TRBJ2-7,CASSLGHLLSYEQYF
TRBV19,TRBD1,TRBJ1-6,CASSRQGAWTYNSPLHF
TRBV4-2,.,TRBJ2-3,CASSQEGGDTQYF
TRBV4-1,.,TRBJ1-2,CASSQPQGGYHGYTF